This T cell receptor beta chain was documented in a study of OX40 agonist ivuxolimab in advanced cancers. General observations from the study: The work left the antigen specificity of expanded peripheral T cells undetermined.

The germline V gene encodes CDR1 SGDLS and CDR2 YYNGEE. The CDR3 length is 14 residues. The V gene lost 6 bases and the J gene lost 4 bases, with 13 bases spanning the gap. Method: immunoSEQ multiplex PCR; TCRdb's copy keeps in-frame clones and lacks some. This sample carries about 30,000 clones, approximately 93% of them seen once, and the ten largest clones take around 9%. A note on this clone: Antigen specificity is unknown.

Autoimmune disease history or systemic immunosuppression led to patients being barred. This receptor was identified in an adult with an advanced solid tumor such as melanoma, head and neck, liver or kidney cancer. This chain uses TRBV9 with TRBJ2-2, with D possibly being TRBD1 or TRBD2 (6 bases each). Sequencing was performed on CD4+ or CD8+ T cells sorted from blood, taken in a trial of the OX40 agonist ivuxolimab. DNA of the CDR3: TGTGCCAGCAACCCGGGGGCCGCCACCGGGGAGCTGTTTTTT. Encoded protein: CASNPGAATGELFF.